This T cell receptor beta chain originates from a study of T cells after yellow fever vaccination. 5'RACE template switching added a universal primer site and UMIs to TCR cDNA. TCRdb reanalysed the 5' RACE reads using MiXCR and keeps one entry per CDR3 protein. This sample has around 610,000 distinct CDR3 sequences, with approximately 12% found just once. Study-wide points: Most primary-vaccination clones reappeared after the booster (approximately 96% CD4, 85% to 90% CD8). Contaminants from the bulk population, in the form of abundant clonotypes, could be found in FACS-sorted repertoires. Some clonotypes, a small share, were shared between CD4 and CD8 compartments.

Concerning this clonotype: Its antigen is currently unknown.

The clonotype was recovered from a man under 40 who received the YFV17D yellow fever vaccine. This specimen was PBMCs, taken on the day of the yellow fever booster vaccination.

The CDR3 coding sequence is TGTGCCAGCTCACCAATTGAGACAGGAGTGAACACTGAAGCTTTCTTT. Encoded protein: CASSPIETGVNTEAFF. The chain joins TRBV18 to TRBJ1-1, with a tentative D call TRBD1 (6 bases). Germline CDR1 reads KGHSH; CDR2 reads LQKENI. The V end was cut by 2 bases, the J end by 0 bases, with 13 bases between. This CDR3 region has 16 residues.